The text below deals with one T cell receptor (beta chain). The sample is drawn from a study of OX40 agonist ivuxolimab in advanced cancers. V was pared by 7 bases and J by 0 bases, with 18 bases between. The length of the CDR3 is 17 residues. Per the germline V gene, CDR1 is LNHDA and CDR2 is SQIVND (reference sequence). Produced via immunoSEQ multiplex PCR; TCRdb's table is partial and in-frame only. The table lists about 93,000 clones, roughly nine tenths of them singletons. This chain uses TRBV19 with TRBJ1-4; D unresolved. The sequence derives from an adult with an advanced solid tumor such as melanoma, head and neck, liver or kidney cancer. The material sequenced was CD4+ or CD8+ T cells sorted from blood, taken in a trial of the OX40 agonist ivuxolimab. The CDR3 nucleotides are TGTGCCAGTAAAAAGCCCGGGCAGTCCCCAACTAATGAAAAACTGTTTTTT. Translated: CASKKPGQSPTNEKLFF.